Following are 3 T cell receptor beta chains from one sample sequenced in a study of T cells in localized non-small cell lung cancer. TCRdb's copy holds only in-frame clones and misses some; the assay was immunoSEQ multiplex PCR. The sample holds 100,000 to 150,000 clones, 80% to 90% seen once. The material was peripheral blood, obtained before any cancer treatment. Every receptor here comes from a female donor older than 55 with stage I lung adenocarcinoma.

The chain uses TRBV6-6 and TRBJ2-2; TRBD2 matches at 11 bases. Germline lookup yields CDR1 MNHNY and CDR2 SVGAGI (reference sequence). CDR3 length equals 16 residues. The J segment lost 5 bases and the V segment lost 6 bases, leaving 8 bases of the junction unmatched. The CDR3 loop is CASSVSGRARTGELFF. The CDR3 DNA sequence: TGTGCCAGCAGCGTTAGCGGGAGGGCCAGGACCGGGGAGCTGTTTTTT.

The V and J genes are TRBV6-1 and TRBJ1-5, with D possibly being TRBD1 (6 bases). The V gene lost 4 bases and the J gene lost 5 bases, with 12 bases spanning the gap. This CDR3 contains 14 residues. Germline CDR1 MNHNS, CDR2 SASEGT. The CDR3 loop is CASSVAGVHQPQHF. The DNA for the CDR3 is TGTGCCAGCAGTGTCGCAGGGGTTCATCAGCCCCAGCATTTT.

This clone is a singleton in its sample. The chain employs TRBV28 and TRBJ1-2; D uncertain. Trimming left V 9 bases short and J 7 bases short, with 12 bases between. Germline V gives CDR1 MDHEN, CDR2 SYDVKM. The CDR3 consists of 11 residues. The CDR3 loop reads CASQEGLGYTF. CDR3 nucleotide sequence: TGTGCCAGTCAGGAGGGCCTTGGCTACACCTTC.